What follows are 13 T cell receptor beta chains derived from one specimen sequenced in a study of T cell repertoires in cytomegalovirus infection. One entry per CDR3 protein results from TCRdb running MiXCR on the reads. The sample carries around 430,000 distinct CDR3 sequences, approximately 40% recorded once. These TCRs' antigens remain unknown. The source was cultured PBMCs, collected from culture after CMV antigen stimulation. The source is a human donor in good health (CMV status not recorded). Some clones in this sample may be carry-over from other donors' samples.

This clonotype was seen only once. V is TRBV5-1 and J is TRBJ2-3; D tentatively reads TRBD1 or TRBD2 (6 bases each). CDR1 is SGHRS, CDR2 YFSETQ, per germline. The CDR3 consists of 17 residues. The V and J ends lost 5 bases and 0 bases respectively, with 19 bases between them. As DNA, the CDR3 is TGCGCCAGCAGTCGGGGGCCCGGGGAGAAAAGCACAGATACGCAGTATTTT. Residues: CASSRGPGEKSTDTQYF.

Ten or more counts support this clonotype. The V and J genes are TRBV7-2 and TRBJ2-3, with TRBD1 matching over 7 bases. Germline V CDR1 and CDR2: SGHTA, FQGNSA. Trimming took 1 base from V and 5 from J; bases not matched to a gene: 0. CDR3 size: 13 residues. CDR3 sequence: CASSLGQGDTQYF. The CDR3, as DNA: TGTGCCAGCAGCTTAGGACAGGGAGATACGCAGTATTTT. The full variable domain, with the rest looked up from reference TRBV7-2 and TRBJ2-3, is GAGVSQSPSNKVTEKGKDVELRCDPISGHTALYWYRQSLGQGLEFLIYFQGNSAPDKSGLPSDRFSAERTGGSVSTLTIQRTQQEDSAVYLCASSLGQGDTQYFGPGTRLTVL.

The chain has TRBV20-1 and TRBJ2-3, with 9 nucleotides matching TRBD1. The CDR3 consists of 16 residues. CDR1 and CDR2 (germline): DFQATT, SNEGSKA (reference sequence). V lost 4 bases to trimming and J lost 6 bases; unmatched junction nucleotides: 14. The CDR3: CSATTFRDRAPDTQYF. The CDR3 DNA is TGCAGTGCTACGACGTTCCGGGACAGGGCGCCCGATACGCAGTATTTT.

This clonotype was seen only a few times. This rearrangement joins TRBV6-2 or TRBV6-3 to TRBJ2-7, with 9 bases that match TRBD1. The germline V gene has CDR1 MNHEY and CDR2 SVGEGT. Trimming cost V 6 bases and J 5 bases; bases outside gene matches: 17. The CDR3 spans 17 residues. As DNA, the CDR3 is TGTGCCAGCAGCCCCGCGTACGTCGGGACAGGGAGGCACGAGCAGTACTTC. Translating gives CASSPAYVGTGRHEQYF.

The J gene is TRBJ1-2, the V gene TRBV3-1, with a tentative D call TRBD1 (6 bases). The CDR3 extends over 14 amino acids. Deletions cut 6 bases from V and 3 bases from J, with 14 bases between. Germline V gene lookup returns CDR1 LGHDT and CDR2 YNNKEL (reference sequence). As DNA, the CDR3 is TGTGCCAGCAGTCTCCTGGGGGGGCACTATGGCTACACCTTC. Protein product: CASSLLGGHYGYTF.

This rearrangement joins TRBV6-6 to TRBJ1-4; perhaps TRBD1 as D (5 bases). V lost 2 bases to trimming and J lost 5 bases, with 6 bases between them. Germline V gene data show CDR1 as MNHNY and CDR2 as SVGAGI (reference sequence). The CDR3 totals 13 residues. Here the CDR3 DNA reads TGTGCCAGCAGTTACCGGGGCAATGAAAAACTGTTTTTT. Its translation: CASSYRGNEKLFF.

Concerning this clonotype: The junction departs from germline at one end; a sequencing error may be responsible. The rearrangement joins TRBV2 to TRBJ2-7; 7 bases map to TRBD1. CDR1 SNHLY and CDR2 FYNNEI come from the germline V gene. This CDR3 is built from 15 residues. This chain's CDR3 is CASREDRVWSYEQYF. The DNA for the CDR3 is TGTGCCAGCAGGGAAGACAGGGTATGGAGCTACGAGCAGTACTTC.

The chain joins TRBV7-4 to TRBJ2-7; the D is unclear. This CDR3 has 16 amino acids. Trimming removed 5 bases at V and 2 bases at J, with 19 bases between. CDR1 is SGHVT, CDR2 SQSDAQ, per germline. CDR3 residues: CASSGEAYKRPYEQYF. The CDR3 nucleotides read TGTGCCAGCAGCGGGGAAGCGTATAAGCGCCCCTACGAGCAGTACTTC. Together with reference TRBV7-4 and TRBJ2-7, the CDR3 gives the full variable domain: GAGVSQSPRYKVAKRGRDVALRCDSISGHVTLYWYRQTLGQGSEVLTYSQSDAQRDKSGRPSGRFSAERPERSVSTLKIQRTEQGDSAVYLCASSGEAYKRPYEQYFGPGTRLTVT.

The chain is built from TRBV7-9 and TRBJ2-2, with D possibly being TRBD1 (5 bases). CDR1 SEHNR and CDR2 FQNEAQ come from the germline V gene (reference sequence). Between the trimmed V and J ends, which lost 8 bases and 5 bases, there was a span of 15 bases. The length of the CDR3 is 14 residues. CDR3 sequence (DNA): TGTGCCAGCCTTAAAAGGGGCGGAACCGGGGAGCTGTTTTTT. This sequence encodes CASLKRGGTGELFF.

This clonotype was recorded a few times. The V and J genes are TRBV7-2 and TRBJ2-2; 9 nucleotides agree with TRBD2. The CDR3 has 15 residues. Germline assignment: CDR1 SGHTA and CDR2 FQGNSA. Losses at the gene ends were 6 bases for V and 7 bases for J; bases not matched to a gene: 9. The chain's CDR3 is CASRRKAGGVGELFF. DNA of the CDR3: TGTGCCAGCAGGCGAAAAGCGGGGGGAGTCGGGGAGCTGTTTTTT. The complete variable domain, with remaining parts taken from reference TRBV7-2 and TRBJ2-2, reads GAGVSQSPSNKVTEKGKDVELRCDPISGHTALYWYRQSLGQGLEFLIYFQGNSAPDKSGLPSDRFSAERTGGSVSTLTIQRTQQEDSAVYLCASRRKAGGVGELFFGEGSRLTVL.

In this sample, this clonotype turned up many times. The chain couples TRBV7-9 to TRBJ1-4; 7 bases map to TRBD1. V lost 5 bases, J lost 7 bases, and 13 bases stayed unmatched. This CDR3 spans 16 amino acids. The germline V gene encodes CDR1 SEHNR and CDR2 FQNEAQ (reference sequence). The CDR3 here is CASSPRDSHLSEKLFF. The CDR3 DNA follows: TGTGCCAGCAGCCCTAGGGACAGCCACTTGAGTGAAAAACTGTTTTTT.

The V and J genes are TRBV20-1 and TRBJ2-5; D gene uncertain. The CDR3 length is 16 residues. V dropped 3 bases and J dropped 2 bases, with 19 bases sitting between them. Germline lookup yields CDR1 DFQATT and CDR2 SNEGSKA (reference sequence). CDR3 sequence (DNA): TGCAGTGCTAGCGGAACCTCAAAGTGGGGACAAGAGACCCAGTACTTC. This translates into CSASGTSKWGQETQYF.

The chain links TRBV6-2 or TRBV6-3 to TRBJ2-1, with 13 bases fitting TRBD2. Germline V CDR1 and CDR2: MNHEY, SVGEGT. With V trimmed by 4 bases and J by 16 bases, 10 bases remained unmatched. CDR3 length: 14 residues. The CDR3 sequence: CASSSWGLAGKGFF. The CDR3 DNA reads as TGTGCCAGCAGTTCCTGGGGACTAGCGGGGAAGGGATTCTTC.